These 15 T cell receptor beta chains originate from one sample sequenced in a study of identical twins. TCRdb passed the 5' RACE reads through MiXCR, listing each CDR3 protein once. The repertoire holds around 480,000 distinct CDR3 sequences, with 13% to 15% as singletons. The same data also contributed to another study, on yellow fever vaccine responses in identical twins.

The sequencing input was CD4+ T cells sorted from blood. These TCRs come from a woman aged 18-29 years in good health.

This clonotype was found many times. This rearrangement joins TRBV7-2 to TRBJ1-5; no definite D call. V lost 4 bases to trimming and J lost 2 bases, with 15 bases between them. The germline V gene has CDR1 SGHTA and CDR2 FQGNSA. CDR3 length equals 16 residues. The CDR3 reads CASSWAGGRGNQPQHF. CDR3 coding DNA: TGTGCCAGCAGCTGGGCGGGCGGCCGGGGCAATCAGCCCCAGCATTTT.

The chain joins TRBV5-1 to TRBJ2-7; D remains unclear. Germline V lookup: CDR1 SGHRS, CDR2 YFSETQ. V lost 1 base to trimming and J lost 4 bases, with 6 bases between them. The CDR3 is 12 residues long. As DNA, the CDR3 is TGCGCCAGCAGCTTGAGCCAGTACGAGCAGTACTTC. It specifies CASSLSQYEQYF. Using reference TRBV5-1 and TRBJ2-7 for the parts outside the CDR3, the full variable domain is KAGVTQTPRYLIKTRGQQVTLSCSPISGHRSVSWYQQTPGQGLQFLFEYFSETQRNKGNFPGRFSGRQFSNSRSEMNVSTLELGDSALYLCASSLSQYEQYFGPGTRLTVT.

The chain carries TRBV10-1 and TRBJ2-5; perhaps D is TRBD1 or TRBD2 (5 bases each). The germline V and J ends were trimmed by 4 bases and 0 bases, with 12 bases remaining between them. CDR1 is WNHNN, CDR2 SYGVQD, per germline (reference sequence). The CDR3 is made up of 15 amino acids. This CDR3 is CASSGRGANQETQYF. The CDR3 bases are TGCGCCAGCAGTGGTCGAGGGGCCAACCAAGAGACCCAGTACTTC.

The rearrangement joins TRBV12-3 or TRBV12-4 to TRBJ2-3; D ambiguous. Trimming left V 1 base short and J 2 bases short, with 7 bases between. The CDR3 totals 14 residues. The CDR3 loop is CASSLGADTDTQYF. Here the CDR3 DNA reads TGTGCCAGCAGTTTAGGGGCGGACACAGATACGCAGTATTTT.

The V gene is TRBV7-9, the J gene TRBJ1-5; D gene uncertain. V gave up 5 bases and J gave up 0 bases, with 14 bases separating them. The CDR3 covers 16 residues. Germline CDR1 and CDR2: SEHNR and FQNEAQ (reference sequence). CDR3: CASSPGFRDSNQPQHF. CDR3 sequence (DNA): TGTGCCAGCAGCCCCGGCTTTCGTGATAGCAATCAGCCCCAGCATTTT.

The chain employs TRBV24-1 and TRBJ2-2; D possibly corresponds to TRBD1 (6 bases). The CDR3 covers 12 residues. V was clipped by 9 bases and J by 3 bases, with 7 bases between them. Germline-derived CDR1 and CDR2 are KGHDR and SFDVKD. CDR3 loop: CATGQYTGELFF. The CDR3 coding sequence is TGTGCCACCGGACAGTACACCGGGGAGCTGTTTTTT.

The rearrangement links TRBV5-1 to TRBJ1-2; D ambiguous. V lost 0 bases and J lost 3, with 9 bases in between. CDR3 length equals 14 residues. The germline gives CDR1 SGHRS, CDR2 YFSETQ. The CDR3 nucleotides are TGCGCCAGCAGCTTGGGATCGTCCTACTATGGCTACACCTTC. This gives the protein CASSLGSSYYGYTF. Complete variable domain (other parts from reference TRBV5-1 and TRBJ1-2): KAGVTQTPRYLIKTRGQQVTLSCSPISGHRSVSWYQQTPGQGLQFLFEYFSETQRNKGNFPGRFSGRQFSNSRSEMNVSTLELGDSALYLCASSLGSSYYGYTFGSGTRLTVV.

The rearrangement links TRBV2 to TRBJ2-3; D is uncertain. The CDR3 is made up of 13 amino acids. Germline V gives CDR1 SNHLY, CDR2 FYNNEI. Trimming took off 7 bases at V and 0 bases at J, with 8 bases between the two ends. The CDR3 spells CASNVDSTDTQYF. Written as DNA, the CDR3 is TGTGCCAGCAACGTTGACAGCACAGATACGCAGTATTTT.

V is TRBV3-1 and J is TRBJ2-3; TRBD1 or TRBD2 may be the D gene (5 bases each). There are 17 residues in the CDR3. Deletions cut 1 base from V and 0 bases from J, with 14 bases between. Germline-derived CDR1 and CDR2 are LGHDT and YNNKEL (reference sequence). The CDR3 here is CASSQAQGEPSTDTQYF. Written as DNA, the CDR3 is TGTGCCAGCAGCCAAGCTCAGGGAGAGCCCAGCACAGATACGCAGTATTTT.

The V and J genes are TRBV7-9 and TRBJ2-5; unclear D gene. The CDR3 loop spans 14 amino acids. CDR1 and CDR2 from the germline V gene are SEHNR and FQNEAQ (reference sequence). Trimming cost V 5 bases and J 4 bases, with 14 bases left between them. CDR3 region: CASSLDKGGETQYF. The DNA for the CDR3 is TGTGCCAGCAGCCTCGACAAAGGTGGAGAGACCCAGTACTTC.

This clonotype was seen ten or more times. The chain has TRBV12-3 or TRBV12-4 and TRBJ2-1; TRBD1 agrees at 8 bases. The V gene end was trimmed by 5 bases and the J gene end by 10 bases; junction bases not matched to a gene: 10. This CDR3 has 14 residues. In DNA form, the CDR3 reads TGTGCCAGCAGTGGTCGGGCAGGGGGCGACGAGCAGTTCTTC. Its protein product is CASSGRAGGDEQFF.

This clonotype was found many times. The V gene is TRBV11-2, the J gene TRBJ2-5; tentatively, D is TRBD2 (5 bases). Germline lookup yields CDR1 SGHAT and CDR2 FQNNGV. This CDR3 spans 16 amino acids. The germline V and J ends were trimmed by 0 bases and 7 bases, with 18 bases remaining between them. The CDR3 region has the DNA TGTGCCAGCAGCTTAGATCGTCTAGCTGGCGATAGGACCCAGTACTTC. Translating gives CASSLDRLAGDRTQYF. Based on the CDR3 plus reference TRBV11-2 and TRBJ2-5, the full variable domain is EAGVAQSPRYKIIEKRQSVAFWCNPISGHATLYWYQQILGQGPKLLIQFQNNGVVDDSQLPKDRFSAERLKGVDSTLKIQPAKLEDSAVYLCASSLDRLAGDRTQYFGPGTRLLVL.

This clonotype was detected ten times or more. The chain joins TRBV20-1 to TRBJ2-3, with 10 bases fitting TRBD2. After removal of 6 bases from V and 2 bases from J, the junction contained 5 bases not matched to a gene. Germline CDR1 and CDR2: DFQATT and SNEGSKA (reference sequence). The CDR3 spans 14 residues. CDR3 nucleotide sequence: TGCAGTGCGCCTAGCGGGGGTCCCACAGATACGCAGTATTTT. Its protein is CSAPSGGPTDTQYF.

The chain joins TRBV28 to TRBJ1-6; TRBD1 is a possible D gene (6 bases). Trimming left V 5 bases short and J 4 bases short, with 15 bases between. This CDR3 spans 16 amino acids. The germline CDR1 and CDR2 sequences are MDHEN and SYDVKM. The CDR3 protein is CASSPDSLAYNSPLHF. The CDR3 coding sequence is TGTGCCAGCAGTCCGGACAGCTTGGCGTATAATTCACCCCTCCACTTT.

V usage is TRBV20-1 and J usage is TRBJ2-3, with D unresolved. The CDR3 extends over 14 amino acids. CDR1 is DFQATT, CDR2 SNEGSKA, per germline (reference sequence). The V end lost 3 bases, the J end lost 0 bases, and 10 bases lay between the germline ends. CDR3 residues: CSARPRFSTDTQYF. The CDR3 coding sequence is TGCAGTGCTAGGCCCAGATTTAGCACAGATACGCAGTATTTT.